This paragraph reports one TCR beta chain. As yet, its antigen is unknown. This record comes from a study of OX40 agonist ivuxolimab in advanced cancers. Study context: At roughly 80% male, the cohort had a mean age of about 60 years, ranging from about 23 to 80. Prior anti-PD-1, anti-PD-L1 or anti-CTLA-4 therapy was allowed; approximately 41% had some.

Study outcomes and limitations: CD8+ T cells (on average) carried more expanded clones than CD4+ T cells. Doses of 0.1 to 3.0 mg/kg were accompanied by clonal expansion of CD4+ and CD8+ blood T cells by week 6.

CDR1 and CDR2 from the germline V gene are GTSNPN and SVGIG (reference sequence). Losses at the gene ends were 3 bases for V and 3 bases for J; bases not matched to a gene: 7. The length of the CDR3 is 15 residues. Sequencing used immunoSEQ multiplex PCR; TCRdb keeps in-frame clones, though not all of them. The sample has 55,000 to 70,000 clones; 70% to 90% are singletons. J is TRBJ2-1 and V is TRBV30; the match to TRBD2 covers 8 bases. The sequencing used CD4+ or CD8+ T cells sorted from blood, collected in a trial of the OX40 agonist ivuxolimab. The receptor was isolated from an adult with an advanced solid tumor such as melanoma, head and neck, liver or kidney cancer. For the CDR3, the DNA is TGTGCCTGGAGGCTTAGCGGGAATCTCTACAATGAGCAGTTCTTC. Protein product: CAWRLSGNLYNEQFF.